Listed below are T cell receptor beta chains from one sample, sequenced in a study of cytomegalovirus exposure and HLA in healthy donors. Here immunoSEQ multiplex PCR was the method, and the copy in TCRdb shows in-frame clones only, minus some. The sample lists about 150,000 clones, less than 90% seen once, with around 6.5% in the top ten. Sequencing was carried out using PBMCs. Receptor source: a male donor in good health and CMV-seropositive. The CDR3 runs from the conserved cysteine through the conserved F or W. The order of the fields is V gene, J gene, clone size, D gene, CDR3 DNA, CDR3 protein. A D gene is named only where the DNA matches it firmly. The size entry is marked missing in some rows and otherwise reads once, few, many or a size class.

TRBV11-3	TRBJ2-2	once	TRBD2	TGTGCCAGCAGCTTTCCCAGCGGGAAGATCGGGGAGCTGTTTTTT	CASSFPSGKIGELFF
TRBV6-1	TRBJ2-3	once	TRBD2	TGTGCCAGCAGACTCGCGGGAGTGGTAGATACGCAGTATTTT	CASRLAGVVDTQYF
TRBV28	TRBJ2-7	NA	TRBD2	TGTGCCAGCAGTTTACCTAGCGGGAAAAACTCCTACGAGCAGTACTTC	CASSLPSGKNSYEQYF
TRBV11-2	TRBJ2-5	NA	TRBD2	TGTGCCAGCAGCTTATCGGGGGGGAGGGAGACCCAGTACTTC	CASSLSGGRETQYF
TRBV9	TRBJ2-5	NA	TRBD1	TGTGCCAGCAGCGGAGACAGGGCCGACCAAGAGACCCAGTACTTC	CASSGDRADQETQYF
TRBV7-8	TRBJ1-2	NA	TRBD1	TGTGCCAGCAGCTCCGGGACAGGGTTTGTCTACACCTTC	CASSSGTGFVYTF
TRBV28	TRBJ1-2	NA	NA	TGTGCCAGCAGGCCGGGGGAGGGGAGTCATTATGGCTACACCTTC	CASRPGEGSHYGYTF
TRBV27	TRBJ2-3	NA	TRBD2	TGTGCCAGCAGTTTAACTAGCGACACAGATACGCAGTATTTT	CASSLTSDTDTQYF
TRBV18	TRBJ1-5	NA	TRBD1	TGTGCCAGCTCACCGGACAGGGAGCAGCCCCAGCATTTT	CASSPDREQPQHF
TRBV28	TRBJ1-4	NA	NA	TGTGCCAGCAGTTATCTTCCGGGGGAATATGAAAAACTGTTTTTT	CASSYLPGEYEKLFF
TRBV2	TRBJ2-7	NA	TRBD2	TGTGCCAGCAGTGAAACCTCCTCCGGGACTAGCGTTCGCGAGCAGTACTTC	CASSETSSGTSVREQYF
TRBV19	TRBJ2-7	NA	TRBD2	TGTGCCAGTCGTCTTAGGCTAGCGGGAGGGCCCCACGAGCAGTACTTC	CASRLRLAGGPHEQYF
TRBV5-1	TRBJ2-2	few	NA	TGCGCCAGCAGCCCGGGTCACACCGGGGAGCTGTTTTTT	CASSPGHTGELFF
TRBV9	TRBJ2-6	few	NA	TGTGCCAGCAGCGTAGGTCCAGGGGCTGGGGCCAACGTCCTGACTTTC	CASSVGPGAGANVLTF
TRBV28	TRBJ2-5	NA	TRBD1	TGTGCCAGCAGTTTCACCGGGACAGGGATCGAAAAGACCCAGTACTTC	CASSFTGTGIEKTQYF
TRBV29-1	TRBJ1-1	NA	TRBD1	TGCAGCGTTGGCAGACAGGGGGCGAACACTGAAGCTTTCTTT	CSVGRQGANTEAFF
TRBV7-2	TRBJ2-7	few	NA	TGTGCCAGCAGCTTAATCGGGTTCGAGCAGTACTTC	CASSLIGFEQYF
TRBV27	TRBJ2-3	NA	TRBD2	TGTGCCAGCAGTTTATATGAGGGCGGGAGGGCCGAAAATACGCAGTATTTT	CASSLYEGGRAENTQYF
TRBV21-1	TRBJ1-2	NA	NA	TGTGCCAGCAGCCCCTCAGGGTACTATGGCTACACCTTC	CASSPSGYYGYTF
TRBV7-2	TRBJ2-7	NA	TRBD2	TGTGCCAGCAGCTTATCTCTATTTCGGCTAGCGGGAGACGAGCAGTACTTC	CASSLSLFRLAGDEQYF
TRBV6-5	TRBJ1-5	NA	NA	TGTGCCAGCAGTTACCGACGGGATCAGCCCCAGCATTTT	CASSYRRDQPQHF
TRBV5-1	TRBJ2-1	few	TRBD2	TGCGCCAGCAGCTCCTTTAGCGGGAGAGCAAATGAGCAGTTCTTC	CASSSFSGRANEQFF
TRBV5-1	TRBJ1-1	few	TRBD1	TGCGCCAGCAGCGTACAGGGGGCGAAGGGTACTGAAGCTTTCTTT	CASSVQGAKGTEAFF
TRBV11-2	TRBJ1-5	NA	NA	TGTGCCAGCAGCTTAGACTTACAGGAATATCAGCCCCAGCATTTT	CASSLDLQEYQPQHF
TRBV5-4	TRBJ1-2	NA	NA	TGTGCCAGCAGCTTCTGGACAGTCAACTATGGCTACACCTTC	CASSFWTVNYGYTF
TRBV9	TRBJ2-5	once	TRBD2	TGTGCCAGCAGCCATGTTGGGGGACAACTCACTAGCGGCCAAGAGACCCAGTACTTC	CASSHVGGQLTSGQETQYF
TRBV6-5	TRBJ1-5	NA	TRBD1	TGTGCCACTCGAAGAGGTAGACAGGGTAAGACCCAGCATTTT	CATRRGRQGKTQHF
TRBV28	TRBJ1-2	NA	NA	TGTGCCAGCAGCTTCAGATTACAGGGTGGCTACACCTTC	CASSFRLQGGYTF
TRBV27	TRBJ1-1	once	NA	TGTGCCAGCAGTTTCGGGGGTGAAGCTTTCTTT	CASSFGGEAFF
TRBV18	TRBJ2-7	NA	TRBD1	TGTGCCAGCTCACCGGCGACAGGGTTCTACGAGCAGTACTTC	CASSPATGFYEQYF
TRBV5-3	TRBJ2-7	NA	NA	TGTGCCAGAAGCTTGGCTGTTTATGAGCAGTACTTC	CARSLAVYEQYF
TRBV14	TRBJ2-3	NA	TRBD2	TGTGCCAGCAGCCTCCTGACTAGCGCCATCACAGATACGCAGTATTTT	CASSLLTSAITDTQYF
TRBV30	TRBJ2-1	NA	TRBD2	TGTGCCTGGAGTGTTCTAGCGGGAGTCTCCTACAATGAGCAGTTCTTC	CAWSVLAGVSYNEQFF
TRBV4-2	TRBJ1-6	NA	NA	TGTGCCAGCAGCCAATCGGGGGGCACTTCACCCCTCCACTTT	CASSQSGGTSPLHF
TRBV5-1	TRBJ2-5	NA	TRBD1	TGCGCCAGCAGCCCCGGACAGGGGTCGAAGACCCAGTACTTC	CASSPGQGSKTQYF
TRBV5-8	TRBJ1-2	NA	TRBD1	TGTGCCAGCAGCCTAACAGGACAGGGGGCTCACTATGGCTACACCTTC	CASSLTGQGAHYGYTF
TRBV5-4	TRBJ1-4	few	NA	TGTGCCAGCAGCCCACGGGTAGGGGGTGAAAAACTGTTTTTT	CASSPRVGGEKLFF
TRBV5-6	TRBJ1-1	NA	TRBD1	TGTGCCAGCAGCGCTAAAACAGGGGGCGGGGATGAAGCTTTCTTT	CASSAKTGGGDEAFF
TRBV30	TRBJ1-5	NA	NA	TGTGCCTGGAGTGTGGAGCTTTATCAGCCCCAGCATTTT	CAWSVELYQPQHF
TRBV14	TRBJ2-7	NA	NA	TGTGCCAGCAGCCAAGTCCCAGGCTTCAAGTACTTC	CASSQVPGFKYF
TRBV28	TRBJ1-4	NA	NA	TGTGCCAGCAGTCGCATCGGGGGTCTAGGTAATGAAAAACTGTTTTTT	CASSRIGGLGNEKLFF
TRBV10-3	TRBJ2-2	NA	NA	TGTGCCAGCATGCGCGGGACTTCGAACACCGGGGAGCTGTTTTTT	CASMRGTSNTGELFF
TRBV13	TRBJ2-7	NA	TRBD1	TGTGCCAGCAGGTTACAGGGGAGCGCAAACTACGAGCAGTACTTC	CASRLQGSANYEQYF
TRBV19	TRBJ2-2	once	TRBD1	TGTGCCAGTAAGATCAGAGGACAGGGGCACACCGGGGAGCTGTTTTTT	CASKIRGQGHTGELFF
TRBV5-1	TRBJ1-4	NA	TRBD1	TGCGCCAGCAGCGCCTCCGGGACAGGGGCGGTACAAGGCGAAAAACTGTTTTTT	CASSASGTGAVQGEKLFF